This T cell receptor (beta chain) was documented in a study of OX40 agonist ivuxolimab in advanced cancers. As for the study more broadly: Ivuxolimab was a fully human IgG2 agonistic monoclonal antibody targeting the costimulatory receptor OX40 (CD134). The paper describes the monotherapy dose-escalation part (N ≈ 49 patients) of the phase I trial of ivuxolimab. In the dose-escalation cohort, approximately 82% of patients were male, and the mean age was around 60 years, with a range of 23 to 79. Prior anti-PD-1, anti-PD-L1 or anti-CTLA-4 therapy was permitted, and checkpoint inhibitors had been received by approximately 39% of dose-escalation patients. Intravenous ivuxolimab was administered to patients every 2 weeks at six dose levels: 0.01, 0.1, 0.3, 1.5, 3 and 10 mg/kg. Partial responses were achieved by three dose-escalation patients, of whom one had hepatocellular carcinoma and two had cutaneous melanoma. Peripheral TCRbeta sequencing was intended to test whether TCR sequence diversity was altered and clonal T-cell expansion was caused by ivuxolimab. Of the approximately 50 dose-escalation patients, hepatocellular carcinoma was present in some 19, melanoma in roughly 15, renal cell carcinoma in 9 and head and neck cancer in 9.

Here is what the overall study found, with its caveats: Low levels of normalized T-cell clonal expansion were also seen in some nonresponding patients. The antigen specificity of the peripheral T cells that underwent clonal expansion was not determined. In the 0.1-3.0 mg/kg groups, partial responders had among the lowest normalized peripheral clonal expansion, particularly in CD8+ T cells. After ivuxolimab, CD8+ T cells had more expanded clones than CD4+ T cells on average. At doses from 0.1 to 3.0 mg/kg, clonal expansion was seen in both CD4+ and CD8+ blood T cells between baseline and week 6.

The trial excluded patients who had a history of autoimmune disease or were on systemic immunosuppression. Peripheral blood for TCR sequencing was collected from all dose cohorts at baseline, on cycle 4 day 1, and on cycle 7 day 1. Samples came from an open-label, multicenter, first-in-human phase I dose-escalation trial of ivuxolimab. Adults with locally advanced or metastatic head and neck squamous cell, hepatocellular, melanoma or renal cell carcinoma were enrolled in the trial. Before TCR sequencing, CD4+ T cells and CD8+ T cells from peripheral blood were sorted into separate populations. Of note for this clone: Its target antigen remains unknown. Per-base qualities were not stored, and no clone one base away is much larger.

The germline V gene (reference sequence) sets CDR1 to WNHNN and CDR2 to SYGVQD. Trimming costs V 4 bases and J 0 bases, and their ends lie 9 bases apart. There are 14 amino acids in the CDR3, from cysteine to phenylalanine inclusive. Only the CDR3 part of the read is kept: 42 bases, read in frame from the first base. For sequencing of the TCRbeta CDR3 region, genomic DNA was extracted from the sorted cells. The immunoSEQ Assay was used to sequence the TCRbeta CDR3 regions. The source is immuneACCESS, and TCRdb retained only in-frame sequences with V and J called. Part of the clones is not carried over; for the studies checked, unresolved V genes explain less than half of this, and the remainder is unexplained. Within this sample are about 38,000 clones, with just under 85% of them counted one time only. About two fifths of the sample rests with the top ten.

The TCR was taken from an adult with an advanced solid tumor such as melanoma, head and neck, liver or kidney cancer. The sample in question was CD4+ or CD8+ T cells sorted from blood, obtained in a trial of the OX40 agonist ivuxolimab. The chain is encoded by TRBV10-1 joined to TRBJ1-1; the D gene cannot be named for sure. The bases are TGCGCCAGCAGTGCGGACCCATTGAACACTGAAGCTTTCTTT. The encoded protein is CASSADPLNTEAFF.